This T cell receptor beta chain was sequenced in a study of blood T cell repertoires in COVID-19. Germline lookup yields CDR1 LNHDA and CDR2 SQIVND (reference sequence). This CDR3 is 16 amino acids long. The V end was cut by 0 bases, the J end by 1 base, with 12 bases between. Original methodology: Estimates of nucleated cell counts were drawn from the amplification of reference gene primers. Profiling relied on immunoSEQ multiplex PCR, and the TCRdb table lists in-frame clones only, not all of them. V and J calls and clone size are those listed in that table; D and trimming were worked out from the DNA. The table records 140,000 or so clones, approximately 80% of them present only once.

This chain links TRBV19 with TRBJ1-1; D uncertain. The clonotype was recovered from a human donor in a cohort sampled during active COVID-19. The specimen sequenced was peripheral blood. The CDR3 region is CASSIDRGGPNTEAFF. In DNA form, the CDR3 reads TGTGCCAGTAGTATAGATCGGGGAGGACCGAACACTGAAGCTTTCTTT.